This paragraph covers one T cell receptor (beta chain) sequence. The antigen remains undetermined. The data stem from a study of cytomegalovirus exposure and HLA in healthy donors. Overall study context: Some 80 million unique TCR sequences came from HLA-typed donors in an early release.

Broader study findings: What a later analysis showed was that several of the most significant clusters appeared linked to common viral pathogens.

Both 60 Vbeta primers and 13 Jbeta primers went into the PCR. Only in-frame clones appear in the TCRdb table, and some are missing; sequencing was by immunoSEQ multiplex PCR. The data contain under 300,000 clones, just over 85% of them seen just once; the ten biggest clones take up about 4%. The specimen was PBMCs. The receptor was derived from a man in his forties in good health and CMV-seropositive.

For the CDR3, the DNA is TGTGCCATCAGTGAGTCGGGACTAGCGAAATCCTCTGACGAGCAGTACTTC. Translating it yields CAISESGLAKSSDEQYF. This chain uses TRBV10-3 with TRBJ2-7; 10 nucleotides line up with TRBD2. The germline gives CDR1 ENHRY, CDR2 SYGVKD. V lost 0 bases and J lost 5; bases outside the gene matches: 10. CDR3 size: 17 residues.